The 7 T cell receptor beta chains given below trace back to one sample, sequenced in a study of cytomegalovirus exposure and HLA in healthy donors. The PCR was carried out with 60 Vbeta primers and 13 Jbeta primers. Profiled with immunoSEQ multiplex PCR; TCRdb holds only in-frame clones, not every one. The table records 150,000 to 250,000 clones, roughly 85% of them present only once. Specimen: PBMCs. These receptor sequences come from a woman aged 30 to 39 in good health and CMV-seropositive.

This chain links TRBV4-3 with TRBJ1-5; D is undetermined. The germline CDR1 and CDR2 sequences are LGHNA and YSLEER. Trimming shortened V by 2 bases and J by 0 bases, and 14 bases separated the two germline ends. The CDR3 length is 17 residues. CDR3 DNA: TGCGCCAGCAGCCAAAGGCTCCAGGCCGATAGCAATCAGCCCCAGCATTTT. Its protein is CASSQRLQADSNQPQHF.

Here the CDR3 reads CSERGGSYNEQFF. CDR3 bases: TGCAGCGAGCGGGGGGGCTCCTACAATGAGCAGTTCTTC. The V call is TRBV29-1, the J call TRBJ2-1, with 10 bases identical to TRBD2. Unmatched junction bases numbered 0, after V lost 7 bases and J lost 0 bases. The germline V gene has CDR1 SQVTM and CDR2 ANQGSEA. The length of the CDR3 is 13 residues.

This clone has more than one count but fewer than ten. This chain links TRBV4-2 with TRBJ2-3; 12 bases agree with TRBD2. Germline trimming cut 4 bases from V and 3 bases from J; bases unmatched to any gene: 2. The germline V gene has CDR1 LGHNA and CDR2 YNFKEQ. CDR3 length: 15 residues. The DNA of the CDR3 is TGTGCCAGCAGCCCCCTAGCGGGGGGGACAGATACGCAGTATTTT. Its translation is CASSPLAGGTDTQYF.

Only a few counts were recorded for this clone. CDR3 region: CASSWGLAGQNEQFF. The CDR3, as DNA: TGTGCCAGCAGCTGGGGACTAGCGGGTCAGAATGAGCAGTTCTTC. V gene TRBV5-6 combines with J gene TRBJ2-1; 12 nucleotides align to TRBD2. The V and J ends lost 3 bases and 7 bases, in that order; junction bases with no gene match: 5. CDR3 length equals 15 residues. CDR1 and CDR2 from the germline V gene are SGHDT and YYEEEE.

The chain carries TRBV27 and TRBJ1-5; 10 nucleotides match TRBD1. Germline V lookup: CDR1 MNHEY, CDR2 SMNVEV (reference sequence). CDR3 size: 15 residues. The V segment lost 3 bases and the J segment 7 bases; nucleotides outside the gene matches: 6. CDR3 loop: CASSLLGQGEQPQHF. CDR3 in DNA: TGTGCCAGCAGTTTGCTTGGACAGGGGGAACAGCCCCAGCATTTT.

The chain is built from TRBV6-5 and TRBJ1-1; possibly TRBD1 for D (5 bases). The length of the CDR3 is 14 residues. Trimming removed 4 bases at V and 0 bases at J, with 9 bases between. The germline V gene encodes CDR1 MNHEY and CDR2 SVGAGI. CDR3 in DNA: TGTGCCAGCAGTTTGCAGGACATGAACACTGAAGCTTTCTTT. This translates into CASSLQDMNTEAFF.

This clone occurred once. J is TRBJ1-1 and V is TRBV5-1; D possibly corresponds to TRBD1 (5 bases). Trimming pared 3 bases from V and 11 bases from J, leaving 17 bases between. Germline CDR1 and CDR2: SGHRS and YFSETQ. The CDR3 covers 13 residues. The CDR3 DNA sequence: TGCGCCAGCAGCTGGGGCGAAGGGAGGGAGGCTTTCTTT. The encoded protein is CASSWGEGREAFF.